The 29 T cell receptor beta chains below all came from one sample that was sequenced in a study of T-cell reconstitution after alpha-beta-depleted transplantation in children. TCRbeta library preparation incorporated unique molecular identifiers. In TCRdb, the PCR reads were re-called with MiXCR into one record per CDR3 protein. The sample records 500,000 to 650,000 distinct CDR3 sequences, 10% to 15% being singletons. Sequenced here: PBMCs, mostly from graft donor cells, sampled 360 days after TCRalphabeta/CD19-depleted stem cell transplant. These receptors all stem from a male patient between 5 and 17 years old who had a stem cell transplant for acute myeloid leukemia, so the T cells may come from the graft donor.

CDR3 sequence reads: CASRRTSVLTDTQYF. DNA of the CDR3: TGTGCCAGCAGAAGGACTAGCGTGCTCACAGATACGCAGTATTTT. The genes are TRBV2 and TRBJ2-3; the match to TRBD2 covers 9 bases. The V and J ends lost 6 bases and 2 bases, in that order; junction bases with no gene match: 6. Germline V gives CDR1 SNHLY, CDR2 FYNNEI. The CDR3 spans 15 residues.

The J gene is TRBJ2-4, the V gene TRBV29-1, with D perhaps TRBD1 (6 bases). The germline V gene encodes CDR1 SQVTM and CDR2 ANQGSEA. V shed 8 bases and J shed 0 bases, with 11 bases lying between them. CDR3 length: 13 residues. The CDR3 region is CSFTGLAKNIQYF. The CDR3 region has the DNA TGCAGCTTTACAGGGCTAGCCAAAAACATTCAGTACTTC.

This chain joins TRBV20-1 and TRBJ2-7; tentatively, D is TRBD1 or TRBD2 (5 bases each). The CDR3 contains 14 residues. The germline V gene has CDR1 DFQATT and CDR2 SNEGSKA (reference sequence). Between the trimmed V and J ends, which lost 5 bases and 2 bases, there was a span of 16 bases. The CDR3 nucleotides are TGCAGTGCTCCACACCGGGACGTAGCCTACGAGCAGTACTTC. Amino acid sequence: CSAPHRDVAYEQYF.

V is TRBV9 and J is TRBJ2-7; possible D gene TRBD2, 6 bases. The germline V gene has CDR1 SGDLS and CDR2 YYNGEE. Deletions cut 2 bases from V and 2 bases from J, with 14 bases between. The CDR3 totals 15 residues. This chain's CDR3 is CASSVGGEPTYEQYF. In nucleotides, the CDR3 is TGTGCCAGCAGCGTCGGGGGAGAGCCAACCTACGAGCAGTACTTC.

This clonotype was observed at least ten times. The chain is built from TRBV27 and TRBJ2-3; 7 bases are a match to TRBD2. This CDR3 has 15 amino acids. V dropped 0 bases and J dropped 6; count of bases not matched to a gene: 6. Germline loops: CDR1 MNHEY, CDR2 SMNVEV (reference sequence). CDR3 DNA sequence: TGTGCCAGCAGTTTATCAGGACTAGTCGGCGATACGCAGTATTTT. Protein sequence: CASSLSGLVGDTQYF.

The gene calls are TRBV3-1 and TRBJ2-5; D perhaps matches TRBD2 (6 bases). Per germline, CDR1 LGHDT and CDR2 YNNKEL (reference sequence). V lost 2 bases and J lost 0, with 10 bases in between. This CDR3 comprises 15 residues. The CDR3 region is CASSQLALYQETQYF. The CDR3 DNA follows: TGTGCCAGCAGCCAACTAGCGCTGTACCAAGAGACCCAGTACTTC.

This clonotype was observed many times. V is TRBV12-3 or TRBV12-4 and J is TRBJ2-1; 7 bases are a match to TRBD1. V lost 0 bases, J lost 6 bases, and 8 bases stayed unmatched. The CDR3 is made up of 16 amino acids. As DNA, the CDR3 is TGTGCCAGCAGTTTAGCGCTCGACAGGGAGTCCAATGAGCAGTTCTTC. It is translated as CASSLALDRESNEQFF.

The table lists this clonotype with a few counts. The rearrangement uses TRBV11-2 and TRBJ2-2, with D perhaps TRBD1 or TRBD2 (5 bases each). Deletions cut 7 bases from V and 6 bases from J, with 24 bases between. The CDR3 covers 17 residues. Germline loops: CDR1 SGHAT, CDR2 FQNNGV. The CDR3 region is CASILSRGVLAAGELFF. Written as DNA, the CDR3 is TGTGCCAGCATACTAAGTCGAGGGGTTCTGGCTGCCGGGGAGCTGTTTTTT.

This clonotype came up a few times. This chain connects TRBV7-2 to TRBJ2-1; D possibly corresponds to TRBD2 (5 bases). Germline V gene lookup returns CDR1 SGHTA and CDR2 FQGNSA. The V and J ends lost 4 bases and 4 bases respectively, with 17 bases between them. The CDR3 covers 16 residues. The CDR3, as DNA: TGTGCCAGCAGCTCACAACTGGGAGCCTTTTACAATGAGCAGTTCTTC. Translated, it gives CASSSQLGAFYNEQFF. The whole variable domain, filled in from reference TRBV7-2 and TRBJ2-1, reads GAGVSQSPSNKVTEKGKDVELRCDPISGHTALYWYRQSLGQGLEFLIYFQGNSAPDKSGLPSDRFSAERTGGSVSTLTIQRTQQEDSAVYLCASSSQLGAFYNEQFFGPGTRLTVL.

This chain uses TRBV9 with TRBJ2-1, with 10 bases lining up with TRBD2. Trimming at V came to 2 bases and at J to 8 bases, leaving 16 bases not matched to a gene. The V gene's germline CDR1 is SGDLS and CDR2 YYNGEE. The CDR3 extends over 18 amino acids. DNA for the CDR3: TGTGCCAGCAGCGTCACCCAAGGGGGGACTAGCGCGAACGATGAGCAGTTCTTC. Translation: CASSVTQGGTSANDEQFF.

This clonotype showed up many times. CDR3 loop: CASRYRVGSYEQYF. The CDR3 nucleotides read TGTGCCAGCAGATACAGGGTTGGTTCCTACGAGCAGTACTTC. The chain joins TRBV28 to TRBJ2-7; maybe TRBD1 (6 bases). V was shortened by 6 bases and J by 1 base, with 13 bases between the two germline ends. Looked up from germline, CDR1 is MDHEN and CDR2 is SYDVKM. The CDR3 covers 14 residues.

The V gene is TRBV14, the J gene TRBJ1-4; maybe TRBD1 (5 bases). In germline, CDR1 is SGHDN, CDR2 FVKESK. The ends were cut back, 2 bases at V and 6 bases at J, with 10 bases in the middle. This CDR3 is built from 14 residues. This chain's CDR3 is CASSQIRGYEKLFF. In DNA, the CDR3 is TGTGCCAGCAGCCAAATAAGGGGCTATGAAAAACTGTTTTTT. The variable domain in full, completed from reference TRBV14 and TRBJ1-4, reads EAGVTQFPSHSVIEKGQTVTLRCDPISGHDNLYWYRRVMGKEIKFLLHFVKESKQDESGMPNNRFLAERTGGTYSTLKVQPAELEDSGVYFCASSQIRGYEKLFFGSGTQLSVL.

This clonotype turned up a few times. J is TRBJ2-7 and V is TRBV29-1, with D possibly TRBD1 on 5 matching bases. The CDR3 contains 13 residues. Germline V gene sequence: CDR1 SQVTM, CDR2 ANQGSEA. Between the trimmed V and J ends, which lost 4 bases and 3 bases, there was a span of 13 bases. CDR3 DNA: TGCAGCGTTGTCAAGGGGAACCTCTACGAGCAGTACTTC. Translating it yields CSVVKGNLYEQYF.

This clonotype was found many times. CDR3 DNA sequence: TGCAGCGTTGAAGATTCAGTGGCAGGGGAGCAGTACTTC. This translates into CSVEDSVAGEQYF. The chain combines TRBV29-1 with TRBJ2-7; a possible D gene is TRBD1 (5 bases). The V and J ends lost 0 bases and 7 bases respectively, with 13 bases between them. The CDR3 has 13 amino acids. CDR1 SQVTM and CDR2 ANQGSEA come from the germline V gene.

This clonotype was seen a few times. The chain employs TRBV29-1 and TRBJ2-3; TRBD2 aligns across 7 bases. The CDR3 has 14 amino acids. J lost 2 bases, V lost 4 bases, and 6 bases had no gene match. CDR1 SQVTM and CDR2 ANQGSEA come from the germline V gene. CDR3 DNA: TGCAGCGTTGCACCGGGACTACACACAGATACGCAGTATTTT. The encoded protein is CSVAPGLHTDTQYF.

J is TRBJ2-3 and V is TRBV11-2; 8 bases are shared with TRBD2. The CDR3 runs 14 residues. Germline V gene lookup returns CDR1 SGHAT and CDR2 FQNNGV. J lost 4 bases, V lost 5 bases, and 5 bases had no gene match. CDR3 loop: CASSRLAQADTQYF. CDR3 DNA: TGTGCCAGCAGCCGACTAGCGCAAGCAGATACGCAGTATTTT.

This clonotype has just a few counts. V usage is TRBV11-3 and J usage is TRBJ2-3, with 7 bases identical to TRBD2. The V and J ends lost 4 bases and 2 bases, in that order; junction bases with no gene match: 6. There are 15 residues in the CDR3. CDR1 and CDR2 (germline): SGHNT, YENEEA. The CDR3 loop is CASSSLGLVTDTQYF. The DNA of the CDR3 is TGTGCCAGCAGCTCGCTCGGACTAGTCACAGATACGCAGTATTTT.

The J gene is TRBJ1-4, the V gene TRBV7-3, with 10 nucleotides matching TRBD1. V shed 5 bases and J 4 bases; nucleotides not matched to a gene: 4. Germline lookup yields CDR1 SGHTA and CDR2 FQGTGA. CDR3 size: 15 residues. Here the CDR3 DNA reads TGTGCCAGCAGCCAAGGACAGGGGGTTAATGAAAAACTGTTTTTT. Protein: CASSQGQGVNEKLFF.

This clonotype was detected a few times. Here the CDR3 reads CASSSQGPSSYEQYF. CDR3 coding DNA: TGTGCCAGCAGTTCACAGGGACCGAGCTCCTACGAGCAGTACTTC. The chain couples TRBV27 to TRBJ2-7; D is perhaps TRBD1 (6 bases). V dropped 4 bases and J dropped 0 bases, with 13 bases sitting between them. The length of the CDR3 is 15 residues. Per the germline V gene, CDR1 is MNHEY and CDR2 is SMNVEV (reference sequence).

The chain employs TRBV7-3 and TRBJ2-7; 7 positions agree with TRBD2. V lost 4 bases to trimming and J lost 7 bases; unmatched junction nucleotides: 7. The CDR3 totals 13 residues. The germline V gene encodes CDR1 SGHTA and CDR2 FQGTGA. For the CDR3, the DNA is TGTGCCAGCAGCTCCGGACTAGGTGGTGAGCAGTACTTC. Translated: CASSSGLGGEQYF. The variable domain in full, completed from reference TRBV7-3 and TRBJ2-7, reads GAGVSQTPSNKVTEKGKYVELRCDPISGHTALYWYRQSLGQGPEFLIYFQGTGAADDSGLPNDRFFAVRPEGSVSTLKIQRTERGDSAVYLCASSSGLGGEQYFGPGTRLTVT.

This clonotype was seen at least ten times. V gene TRBV27 combines with J gene TRBJ2-7; 12 bases line up with TRBD2. J lost 4 bases, V lost 1 base, and 5 bases had no gene match. Germline-derived CDR1 and CDR2 are MNHEY and SMNVEV (reference sequence). The CDR3 consists of 16 residues. The CDR3 bases are TGTGCCAGCAGTTTATTAGGGACTAGCGGGCCTTACGAGCAGTACTTC. Translated, it gives CASSLLGTSGPYEQYF.

This clonotype has more than one count but fewer than ten. The chain employs TRBV29-1 and TRBJ1-1; possible D gene TRBD1, 5 bases. The germline V and J ends were trimmed by 6 bases and 6 bases, with 11 bases remaining between them. This CDR3 contains 11 residues. Germline V CDR1 and CDR2: SQVTM, ANQGSEA. This CDR3 reads CSVPRGAEAFF. For the CDR3, the DNA is TGCAGCGTCCCTAGGGGAGCTGAAGCTTTCTTT.

V is TRBV9 and J is TRBJ2-2; 10 bases are a match to TRBD1. The germline CDR1 and CDR2 sequences are SGDLS and YYNGEE. The CDR3 consists of 17 residues. The V gene end was trimmed by 4 bases and the J gene end by 5 bases; junction bases not matched to a gene: 11. CDR3: CASSPTTWTGGTGELFF. Written as DNA, the CDR3 is TGTGCCAGCAGCCCTACTACCTGGACAGGGGGAACCGGGGAGCTGTTTTTT.

There are many counts of this clonotype. The chain joins TRBV6-2 or TRBV6-3 to TRBJ2-7; no clear D gene. Germline CDR1 and CDR2: MNHEY and SVGEGT. The ends were cut back, 8 bases at V and 0 bases at J, with 14 bases in the middle. The CDR3 is made up of 14 amino acids. CDR3 loop: CASVKDPSSYEQYF. As DNA, the CDR3 is TGTGCCAGCGTCAAGGACCCGAGCTCCTACGAGCAGTACTTC.

A few counts support this clonotype. The rearrangement uses TRBV10-3 and TRBJ2-7, with TRBD2 matching over 9 bases. The V gene's germline CDR1 is ENHRY and CDR2 SYGVKD. V trimming: 11 bases; J trimming: 7 bases; junction bases outside the gene matches: 6. There are 11 residues in the CDR3. The CDR3 loop is CASTSGWEQYF. CDR3 nucleotide sequence: TGTGCCTCTACTAGCGGGTGGGAGCAGTACTTC.

The V gene is TRBV20-1, the J gene TRBJ2-1; the match to TRBD2 covers 9 bases. The CDR3 extends over 15 amino acids. J was trimmed by 8 bases and V by 4 bases; bases with no gene match: 12. Germline lookup yields CDR1 DFQATT and CDR2 SNEGSKA (reference sequence). Here the CDR3 reads CSAKEGPSGAYEQFF. The CDR3 coding sequence is TGCAGTGCTAAGGAGGGGCCTAGCGGGGCATATGAGCAGTTCTTC.

This chain connects TRBV6-2 or TRBV6-3 to TRBJ2-7; 8 bases are shared with TRBD2. Trimming removed 6 bases from V and 1 base from J; junction bases left unmatched: 5. This CDR3 is built from 14 residues. Germline V CDR1 and CDR2: MNHEY, SVGEGT. This CDR3 is CASRRLAYSYEQYF. CDR3 bases: TGTGCCAGCAGAAGACTAGCGTATTCCTACGAGCAGTACTTC.

The V and J genes are TRBV4-2 and TRBJ2-1; tentatively, D is TRBD1 or TRBD2 (7 bases each). The V and J ends lost 3 bases and 6 bases respectively, with 18 bases between them. The CDR3 totals 16 residues. Per germline, CDR1 LGHNA and CDR2 YNFKEQ. The CDR3 protein is CASSHTSGTARNEQFF. The CDR3 nucleotides are TGTGCCAGCAGCCATACGAGCGGGACAGCGCGCAATGAGCAGTTCTTC.

The J gene is TRBJ2-7, the V gene TRBV10-3; 12 bases are a match to TRBD2. Per germline, CDR1 ENHRY and CDR2 SYGVKD. The CDR3 has 15 amino acids. The J segment lost 3 bases and the V segment lost 6 bases, leaving 6 bases of the junction unmatched. DNA of the CDR3: TGTGCCATCAGCTGGACTAGCGGGGCGGGCTACGAGCAGTACTTC. Protein sequence: CAISWTSGAGYEQYF.